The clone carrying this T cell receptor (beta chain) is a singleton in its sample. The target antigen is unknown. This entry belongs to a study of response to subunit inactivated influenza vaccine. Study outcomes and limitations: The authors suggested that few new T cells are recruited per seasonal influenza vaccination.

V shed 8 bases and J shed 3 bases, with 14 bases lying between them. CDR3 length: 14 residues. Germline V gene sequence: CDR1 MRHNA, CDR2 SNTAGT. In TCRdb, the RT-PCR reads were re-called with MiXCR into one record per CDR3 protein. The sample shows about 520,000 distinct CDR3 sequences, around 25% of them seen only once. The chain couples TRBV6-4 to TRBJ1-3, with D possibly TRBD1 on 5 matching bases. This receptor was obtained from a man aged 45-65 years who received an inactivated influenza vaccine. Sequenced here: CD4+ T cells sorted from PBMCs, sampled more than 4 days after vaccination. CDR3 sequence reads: CASCKWGNGNTIYF. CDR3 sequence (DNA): TGTGCCAGCTGTAAATGGGGGAATGGAAACACCATATATTTT.